These T cell receptor beta chains were read from a single sample in a study of blood T cell repertoires in COVID-19. Sequenced by immunoSEQ multiplex PCR; TCRdb stores in-frame clones only, minus some. The sample includes about 60,000 clones, 78% of them seen just once. The sequenced material came from peripheral blood. The receptors shown here come from a man at least 80 years old with acute or convalescent COVID-19. Each CDR3 is given with its conserved first and last residue. Each record gives: clone size, D gene, V gene, J gene, CDR3 DNA, CDR3 protein. D genes are given only for firm matches. Size tells how often a clone was seen (once, few, many) or the class of an expanded clone, and some rows leave it out.

NA	TRBD2	TRBV11-2	TRBJ2-5	TGTGCCAGCAGCTTAGATAAATTGAGCGGGGGGTCCTTGGAGACCCAGTACTTC	CASSLDKLSGGSLETQYF
NA	TRBD1	TRBV29-1	TRBJ1-1	TGCAGCATAGGCGGGACAGGGGGGACTGAAGCTTTCTTT	CSIGGTGGTEAFF
NA	NA	TRBV25-1	TRBJ2-3	TGTGCCAGCAGGGAGGGGAACACAGATACGCAGTATTTT	CASREGNTDTQYF
NA	TRBD1	TRBV2	TRBJ2-3	TGTGCCAGCAGTCCCCTCGGACAGGGATTGCAGTATTTT	CASSPLGQGLQYF
NA	TRBD1	TRBV11-3	TRBJ2-2	TGTGCCAGCAGCTTAGAACAGGGGAGGAACACCGGGGAGCTGTTTTTT	CASSLEQGRNTGELFF
NA	NA	TRBV5-1	TRBJ2-7	TGCGCCAGCGGCAAAGGGGGGGCGCGCGAGCAGTACTTC	CASGKGGAREQYF
NA	NA	TRBV5-1	TRBJ2-1	TGCGCCAGCAGCTTCGACGGGGTCCTTTACAATGAGCAGTTCTTC	CASSFDGVLYNEQFF
NA	TRBD1	TRBV28	TRBJ2-2	TGTGCCAGCACCTCATACAGGGGGTCGGGCACCGGGGAGCTGTTTTTT	CASTSYRGSGTGELFF
NA	TRBD2	TRBV9	TRBJ2-1	TGTGCCAGCAGCGGAGGGACTAGCGGGTACTACAATGAGCAGTTCTTC	CASSGGTSGYYNEQFF
once	NA	TRBV25-1	TRBJ1-1	TGTGCCAGCAGTGACTCACCTCAGGGAATTGGCGCTGAAGCTTTCTTT	CASSDSPQGIGAEAFF
once	TRBD1	TRBV30	TRBJ2-7	TGTGCCTGGAGTCCTCGGACAGGGTTGGGTTCTCGCGAGCAGTACTTC	CAWSPRTGLGSREQYF
NA	NA	TRBV3-1/TRBV3-2	TRBJ2-5	TGTGCCAGCAGCCAGAACGGGATCCGGGGGACCCAGTACTTC	CASSQNGIRGTQYF
NA	TRBD1	TRBV7-9	TRBJ1-5	TGTGCCAGCAGCTCCGGGACAGGATATAGCAATCAGCCCCAGCATTTT	CASSSGTGYSNQPQHF
once	NA	TRBV9	TRBJ2-7	TGTGCCAGCAGCGTCGGGCAGGGGAGCGACGAGCAGTACTTC	CASSVGQGSDEQYF
NA	TRBD2	TRBV4-2	TRBJ2-1	TGTGCCAGCAGCCAAGAAGGACTAGCGGGGGGATACAATGAGCAGTTCTTC	CASSQEGLAGGYNEQFF
NA	TRBD2	TRBV30	TRBJ2-5	TGTGCCTGCACCTACGGGCTAGCGGTCCAAGAGACCCAGTACTTC	CACTYGLAVQETQYF
many	NA	TRBV19	TRBJ2-2	TGTGCCAGTAGTATAGATCTCCAGGAACTCGCGAACACCGGGGAGCTGTTTTTT	CASSIDLQELANTGELFF
few	NA	TRBV6-5	TRBJ1-3	TGTGCCAGCAGGGGGGGCTCTGGAAACACCATATATTTT	CASRGGSGNTIYF
NA	NA	TRBV18	TRBJ1-2	TGTGCCAGCTCACCAAGCAGGGAAATCTATGGCTACACCTTC	CASSPSREIYGYTF
NA	NA	TRBV9	TRBJ2-7	TGTGCCAGCAGCACCTCCATGGGCATCGGGGTCGAGCAGTACTTC	CASSTSMGIGVEQYF
NA	TRBD1	TRBV7-9	TRBJ2-3	TGTGCCAGCAGCTCGGGACAGATACGGACAGATACGCAGTATTTT	CASSSGQIRTDTQYF
NA	NA	TRBV11-2	TRBJ1-3	TGTGCCAGCAGCTTAGTTCGGACAAGATCTGGAAACACCATATATTTT	CASSLVRTRSGNTIYF
NA	NA	TRBV6-1	TRBJ1-2	TGTGCCAGCAGTGAAGCGGAGGGGAGCTATGGCTACACCTTC	CASSEAEGSYGYTF
NA	NA	TRBV5-1	TRBJ2-3	TGCGCCAGCAGCTTGGATCCAAGCACAGATACGCAGTATTTT	CASSLDPSTDTQYF
NA	NA	TRBV7-9	TRBJ1-1	TGTGCCAGCAGCCCTTTTTACGGGGAGACTGAAGCTTTCTTT	CASSPFYGETEAFF
NA	TRBD1	TRBV5-5	TRBJ1-6	TGTGCCAGCAGTTATCCAGGGGGTAGTTCACCCCTCCACTTT	CASSYPGGSSPLHF
NA	NA	TRBV5-1	TRBJ2-5	TGCGCCAGCAGCACTCTCAGCGGGCTGGGGGAGACCCAGTACTTC	CASSTLSGLGETQYF
NA	NA	TRBV6-5	TRBJ1-2	TGTGCCAGCAGGGGCGCAGTGAGGGCGAACTATGGCTACACCTTC	CASRGAVRANYGYTF
NA	TRBD2	TRBV11-3	TRBJ2-1	TGTGCCAGCAGCTTATTCGCGGGAGATCGGGATGAGCAGTTCTTC	CASSLFAGDRDEQFF
NA	NA	TRBV18	TRBJ1-1	TGTGCCAGCTCACCCCTCAGGAACACTGAAGCTTTCTTT	CASSPLRNTEAFF
NA	NA	TRBV7-2	TRBJ2-3	TGTGCCAGCAGCTCTCGGACGGGGACAGATACGCAGTATTTT	CASSSRTGTDTQYF
NA	TRBD2	TRBV9	TRBJ2-7	TGTGCCAGCAGCGTAGCTAGCGGGGCAATCTACGAGCAGTACTTC	CASSVASGAIYEQYF
few	NA	TRBV5-4	TRBJ2-7	TGTGCCAGCAGCTTGGAAGCTAACTACGAGCAGTACTTC	CASSLEANYEQYF
NA	NA	TRBV19	TRBJ1-3	TGTGCCAGTACTCCGACAGCGACTGGAAACACCATATATTTT	CASTPTATGNTIYF
NA	TRBD2	TRBV19	TRBJ2-7	TGTGCCAGTAGCCGGACTAGCGGCTCCTACGAGCAGTACTTC	CASSRTSGSYEQYF
NA	TRBD1	TRBV6-6	TRBJ2-6	TGTGCCAGCAGCCGACAGGGGACCAACTCTGGGGCCAACGTCCTGACTTTC	CASSRQGTNSGANVLTF
NA	TRBD1	TRBV5-1	TRBJ1-1	TGCGCCAGCAGCCCCGAGGGGGCTAAGAACACTGAAGCTTTCTTT	CASSPEGAKNTEAFF
once	NA	TRBV6-5	TRBJ1-1	TGTGCCAGCACCGCCGACAGGAACACTGAAGCTTTCTTT	CASTADRNTEAFF
once	NA	TRBV5-4	TRBJ1-4	TGTGCCAGCAGCTTGCTCGGGGGGGCAAGTGAAAAACTGTTTTTT	CASSLLGGASEKLFF
NA	NA	TRBV5-5	TRBJ1-2	TGTGCCAGCAGCTTGTCGACAGGACGATATTATGGCTACACCTTC	CASSLSTGRYYGYTF
NA	TRBD2	TRBV11-3	TRBJ2-7	TGTGCCAGCAGCTTAGATGGGCTAGCGGGAGGCTTCACTCGCGAGCAGTACTTC	CASSLDGLAGGFTREQYF
once	TRBD2	TRBV11-1	TRBJ2-7	TGTGCCAGCAGCTTAAATCTCGGCGGGAGGGCCCTCGAGCAGTACTTC	CASSLNLGGRALEQYF
NA	NA	TRBV21-1	TRBJ2-3	TGTGCCAGCAGCAAAAAGGGGGCTGGGTGGGAAAGCACAGATACGCAGTATTTT	CASSKKGAGWESTDTQYF
NA	NA	TRBV9	TRBJ1-1	TGTGCCAGCGGCGGACAGATGAACACTGAAGCTTTCTTT	CASGGQMNTEAFF
NA	TRBD2	TRBV9	TRBJ2-3	TGTGCCAGCAGCGGGGGGGTCGTAGCGGGAGTGGTAGATACGCAGTATTTT	CASSGGVVAGVVDTQYF
once	NA	TRBV7-9	TRBJ2-2	TGTGCCAGCAGCTTCGGCGGGGAGCTGTTTTTT	CASSFGGELFF
NA	TRBD2	TRBV5-5	TRBJ2-1	TGTGCCAGCAGCTTGTTTACTAGCGCTAACAATGAGCAGTTCTTC	CASSLFTSANNEQFF
NA	TRBD1	TRBV2	TRBJ1-2	TGTGCCAGCAGTGGGGACAGCTATGGCTACACCTTC	CASSGDSYGYTF
few	NA	TRBV6-5	TRBJ2-7	TGTGCCAGCAGTCCCGGGACTCGGAGTTACGAGCAGTACTTC	CASSPGTRSYEQYF
NA	NA	TRBV28	TRBJ1-5	TGTGCCAGCAGTTTACCAGCAGGAAACAATCAGCCCCAGCATTTT	CASSLPAGNNQPQHF
NA	TRBD1	TRBV6-6	TRBJ1-5	TGTGCCAGCAGTTACAAGGGGACAGGGGATGGTCAGCCCCAGCATTTT	CASSYKGTGDGQPQHF
NA	NA	TRBV18	TRBJ1-6	TGTGCCAGCTCGCCCGAGGGACAAGGGGCTAATTCACCCCTCCACTTT	CASSPEGQGANSPLHF
once	TRBD2	TRBV28	TRBJ2-7	TGTGCCAGCAGTTTTGGTAGCGGGGGGTACGAGCAGTACTTC	CASSFGSGGYEQYF
NA	NA	TRBV5-1	TRBJ2-7	TGCGCCAGCAGCTTAGGGGGAACCCCAGGGTTGGAGCAGTACTTC	CASSLGGTPGLEQYF
few	NA	TRBV7-9	TRBJ1-2	TGTGCCAGCAGCTCTGACTCGACTGAAATCTATGGCTACACCTTC	CASSSDSTEIYGYTF